This section outlines one T cell receptor (beta chain) sequence together with its context. The record originates from a study of blood T cell repertoires in COVID-19. In the study overall: There were acute and convalescent COVID-19 samples, and they came from the United States, Italy and Spain.

Repertoires were generated with immunoSEQ multiplex PCR, while TCRdb's copy carries only in-frame clones and drops some. Altogether about 150,000 clones are present, about 84% being singletons, with the ten largest covering 5%. The CDR3 sequence is 15 residues long. The germline V and J ends were trimmed by 3 bases and 0 bases, with 10 bases remaining between them. CDR1 is KGHSH, CDR2 LQKENI, per germline. The receptor was isolated from a woman aged 50 to 60 with acute or convalescent COVID-19. The chain has TRBV18 and TRBJ2-3, with unresolved D. The sample taken for sequencing was peripheral blood. CDR3 sequence (DNA): TGTGCCAGCTCACCCCGACTCGCTAGCACAGATACGCAGTATTTT. Translation: CASSPRLASTDTQYF. Full variable domain (remainder filled in from reference TRBV18 and TRBJ2-3): NAGVMQNPRHLVRRRGQEARLRCSPMKGHSHVYWYRQLPEEGLKFMVYLQKENIIDESGMPKERFSAEFPKEGPSILRIQQVVRGDSAAYFCASSPRLASTDTQYFGPGTRLTVL.